Each of the 17 T cell receptor beta chains below was sequenced from the same sample in a study of T cell responses to AZD1222 COVID-19 vaccine. The assay was immunoSEQ multiplex PCR, and TCRdb's table has in-frame clones only and misses some. The table records tens of thousands of clones, roughly 90% of them present only once. The source material was peripheral blood, sampled 28 days after the second AZD1222 dose. These receptors came from an adult who received the AZD1222 COVID-19 vaccine.

The chain is built from TRBV27 and TRBJ2-3; TRBD1 might be the D (5 bases). Deletions cut 5 bases from V and 2 bases from J, with 14 bases between. This CDR3 comprises 15 residues. The germline gives CDR1 MNHEY, CDR2 SMNVEV (reference sequence). This chain's CDR3 is CASSRRQGYTDTQYF. The DNA of the CDR3 is TGTGCCAGCAGTCGAAGGCAGGGCTACACAGATACGCAGTATTTT.

The chain combines TRBV5-1 with TRBJ2-1, with a possible D match to TRBD2 (6 bases). Germline CDR1 reads SGHRS; CDR2 reads YFSETQ. Trimming took 8 bases from V and 5 from J, leaving 23 bases between them. The CDR3 has 16 residues. The DNA for the CDR3 is TGCGCCAGACTAGCTCGGGGAACGGAGGGGCACAATGAGCAGTTCTTC. Translation gives CARLARGTEGHNEQFF. Drawing the rest from reference TRBV5-1 and TRBJ2-1, the complete variable domain is KAGVTQTPRYLIKTRGQQVTLSCSPISGHRSVSWYQQTPGQGLQFLFEYFSETQRNKGNFPGRFSGRQFSNSRSEMNVSTLELGDSALYLCARLARGTEGHNEQFFGPGTRLTVL.

J is TRBJ1-3 and V is TRBV28; TRBD1 aligns across 9 bases. The length of the CDR3 is 15 residues. Per the germline V gene, CDR1 is MDHEN and CDR2 is SYDVKM. J gave up 5 bases and V 6 bases, and 8 bases lay outside the gene matches. In nucleotides, the CDR3 is TGTGCCAGCAGCGAATCGACAGGGGGAAGAAACACCATATATTTT. Translated, it gives CASSESTGGRNTIYF. Complete variable domain (other parts from reference TRBV28 and TRBJ1-3): DVKVTQSSRYLVKRTGEKVFLECVQDMDHENMFWYRQDPGLGLRLIYFSYDVKMKEKGDIPEGYSVSREKKERFSLILESASTNQTSMYLCASSESTGGRNTIYFGEGSWLTVV.

This sequence joins TRBV5-1 and TRBJ2-1, with 8 bases aligning to TRBD2. CDR1 and CDR2 (germline): SGHRS, YFSETQ. The CDR3 consists of 14 residues. Losses at the gene ends were 7 bases for V and 3 bases for J; bases not matched to a gene: 6. In DNA form, the CDR3 reads TGCGCCAGCGGCAGCGGGGGAGGCTACAATGAGCAGTTCTTC. This gives the protein CASGSGGGYNEQFF.

The chain employs TRBV18 and TRBJ1-3, with TRBD1 as a possible D gene (6 bases). The germline V gene encodes CDR1 KGHSH and CDR2 LQKENI. Trimming cost V 5 bases and J 0 bases, with 11 bases left between them. This CDR3 is 15 amino acids long. The CDR3 is CASSWDTSSGNTIYF. The CDR3 bases are TGTGCCAGCTCATGGGACACCTCCTCTGGAAACACCATATATTTT.

This chain connects TRBV5-5 to TRBJ2-3; maybe TRBD1 (5 bases). The V and J ends lost 2 bases and 4 bases respectively, with 8 bases between them. Per the germline V gene, CDR1 is SGHKS and CDR2 is YYEKEE (reference sequence). This CDR3 contains 13 residues. The CDR3, as DNA: TGTGCCAGCAGCTTAGGGGTCCCAGATACGCAGTATTTT. Protein: CASSLGVPDTQYF.

V usage is TRBV4-1 and J usage is TRBJ2-7, with TRBD2 identical over 7 bases. Per the germline V gene, CDR1 is MGHRA and CDR2 is YSYEKL. CDR3 length equals 14 residues. V lost 2 bases, J lost 2 bases, and 3 bases stayed unmatched. In DNA form, the CDR3 reads TGCGCCAGCAGCCAATTGAGCGGGGCCTACGAGCAGTACTTC. Its protein is CASSQLSGAYEQYF.

The rearrangement links TRBV4-1 to TRBJ2-7; D possibly corresponds to TRBD2 (7 bases). The CDR3 runs to 15 residues. Between the trimmed V and J ends, which lost 2 bases and 0 bases, there was a span of 11 bases. CDR1 and CDR2 from the germline V gene are MGHRA and YSYEKL. The CDR3, as DNA: TGCGCCAGCAGCCAACAGCGGGGACACTCCTACGAGCAGTACTTC. Protein: CASSQQRGHSYEQYF.

This sequence joins TRBV4-2 and TRBJ1-2, with a tentative D call TRBD1 (5 bases). Trimming pared 3 bases from V and 2 bases from J, leaving 13 bases between. In germline, CDR1 is LGHNA, CDR2 YNFKEQ. This CDR3 has 15 amino acids. CDR3 sequence reads: CASSQGLDRNYGYTF. CDR3 coding DNA: TGTGCCAGCAGCCAGGGGCTCGACAGAAACTATGGCTACACCTTC.

The chain carries TRBV5-1 and TRBJ1-5; possibly TRBD1 for D (6 bases). The CDR3 contains 15 residues. The V gene lost 0 bases and the J gene lost 6 bases, with 13 bases spanning the gap. CDR1 and CDR2 from the germline V gene are SGHRS and YFSETQ. The CDR3 bases are TGCGCCAGCAGCTTGGGAGGGGGGCAAGGTCAGCCCCAGCATTTT. Its protein is CASSLGGGQGQPQHF.

With respect to this clone: An end of the junction differs from the germline gene, which may be a read error. The genes are TRBV23-1 and TRBJ1-1, with D possibly matching TRBD1 (6 bases). TRBV23-1 is noted as an ORF with a role that remains uncertain. The CDR3 has 14 amino acids. CDR3 nucleotide sequence: TGCGCCAGCAGTCACCGTCGGACAGACTGCCGCGGTTACTTT. Translation gives CASSHRRTDCRGYF.

A remark on this clone: The identical CDR3 is also encoded by other nucleotide sequences in the sample. V usage is TRBV5-1 and J usage is TRBJ1-2; D is uncertain. CDR3 length equals 13 residues. V was trimmed by 0 bases and J by 5 bases, leaving 8 bases between them. Germline V lookup: CDR1 SGHRS, CDR2 YFSETQ. CDR3 protein: CASSLAGEYGYTF. As DNA, the CDR3 is TGCGCCAGCAGCTTGGCGGGCGAATATGGCTACACCTTC.

The rearrangement uses TRBV6-5 and TRBJ1-5; D call uncertain. The germline V gene encodes CDR1 MNHEY and CDR2 SVGAGI. V was cut by 2 bases and J by 1 base, with 12 bases left in between. There are 16 residues in the CDR3. The CDR3 DNA reads TGTGCCAGCAGTTACGGCGGGGTACGAAGCAATCAGCCCCAGCATTTT. Protein sequence: CASSYGGVRSNQPQHF.

The genes are TRBV6-2 or TRBV6-3 and TRBJ2-1; D unclear. Germline CDR1 is MNHEY and CDR2 is SVGEGT. With 2 bases removed from V and 3 bases from J, the gap between germline ends came to 8 bases. The length of the CDR3 is 14 residues. The CDR3 region has the DNA TGTGCCAGCAGTTACAGGTCAGTCTACAATGAGCAGTTCTTC. Translating it yields CASSYRSVYNEQFF.

This sequence joins TRBV18 and TRBJ2-7; perhaps TRBD1 as D (7 bases). This CDR3 has 15 residues. V shed 5 bases and J shed 2 bases, with 16 bases lying between them. The germline V gene encodes CDR1 KGHSH and CDR2 LQKENI. CDR3 loop: CASSFSEGAAYEQYF. In DNA form, the CDR3 reads TGTGCCAGCTCATTCTCGGAGGGGGCCGCCTACGAGCAGTACTTC. The full variable domain, completed using reference TRBV18 and TRBJ2-7, is NAGVMQNPRHLVRRRGQEARLRCSPMKGHSHVYWYRQLPEEGLKFMVYLQKENIIDESGMPKERFSAEFPKEGPSILRIQQVVRGDSAAYFCASSFSEGAAYEQYFGPGTRLTVT.

This clone appeared once. This rearrangement joins TRBV6-5 to TRBJ1-1; D perhaps matches TRBD1 (5 bases). There are 14 residues in the CDR3. V lost 6 bases and J lost 1, with 12 bases in between. In germline, CDR1 is MNHEY, CDR2 SVGAGI. CDR3 DNA sequence: TGTGCCAGCAGCACCGTCGACAGGAACACTGAAGCTTTCTTT. It codes for CASSTVDRNTEAFF.

V is TRBV18 and J is TRBJ2-7; the D is unclear. CDR3 length: 12 amino acids. Looked up from germline, CDR1 is KGHSH and CDR2 is LQKENI. Trimming left V 2 bases short and J 3 bases short, with 5 bases between. The CDR3 nucleotides are TGTGCCAGCTCACCAGGGGACTACGAGCAGTACTTC. This gives the protein CASSPGDYEQYF. Supplemented by reference TRBV18 and TRBJ2-7, the full variable domain reads NAGVMQNPRHLVRRRGQEARLRCSPMKGHSHVYWYRQLPEEGLKFMVYLQKENIIDESGMPKERFSAEFPKEGPSILRIQQVVRGDSAAYFCASSPGDYEQYFGPGTRLTVT.